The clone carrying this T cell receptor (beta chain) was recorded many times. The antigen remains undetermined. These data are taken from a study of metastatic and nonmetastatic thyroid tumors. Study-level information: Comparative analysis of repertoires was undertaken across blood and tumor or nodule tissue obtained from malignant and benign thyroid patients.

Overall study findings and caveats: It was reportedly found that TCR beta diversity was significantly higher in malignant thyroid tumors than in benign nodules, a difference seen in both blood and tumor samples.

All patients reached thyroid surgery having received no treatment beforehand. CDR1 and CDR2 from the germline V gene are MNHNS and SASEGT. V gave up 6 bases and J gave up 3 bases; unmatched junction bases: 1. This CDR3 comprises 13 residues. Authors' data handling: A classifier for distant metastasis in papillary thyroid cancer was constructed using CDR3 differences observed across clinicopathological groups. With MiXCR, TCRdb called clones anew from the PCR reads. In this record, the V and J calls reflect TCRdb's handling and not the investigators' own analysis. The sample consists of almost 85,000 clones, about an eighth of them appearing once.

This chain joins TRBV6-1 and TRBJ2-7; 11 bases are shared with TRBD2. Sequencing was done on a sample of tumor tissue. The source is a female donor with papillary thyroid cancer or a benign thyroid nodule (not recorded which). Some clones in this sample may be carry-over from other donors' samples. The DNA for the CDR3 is TGTGCCAGCAGGACTAGCGGGGACTACGAGCAGTACTTC. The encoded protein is CASRTSGDYEQYF.